In this sample, the clone carrying this T cell receptor (beta chain) turned up a few times. This sample is drawn from a study of shared clonotypes between healthy human individuals. Researchers divided each subset's genomic DNA evenly across several immunoSEQ plates. Roughly 27,000 T cell genomes, or around 330 ng DNA, went into replicate PCRs of unsorted PBMC. This table comes from immunoSEQ multiplex PCR, and its TCRdb copy is limited to in-frame clones, with some not included. The sample holds 450,000 to 500,000 clones, about 78% seen once. Germline CDR1 reads SGDLS; CDR2 reads YYNGEE. This CDR3 spans 15 amino acids. V was clipped by 4 bases and J by 8 bases, with 21 bases between them. The donors, all of them Caucasian adults, lived in Nashville, Tennessee.

The TCR comes from a woman between 40 and 55 years old in good health. Some clones in this sample may be carry-over from other donors' samples. Sequenced sample: PBMCs. The chain carries TRBV9 and TRBJ1-1; possible D gene TRBD1, 6 bases. In DNA form, the CDR3 reads TGTGCCAGCAGCATCCAGACAGGAATAGTATCCGAAGCTTTCTTT. Its translation: CASSIQTGIVSEAFF.